The 23 T cell receptor beta chains in this list originate from one sample, sequenced in a study of PD-L1 blockade in urothelial cancer (dated by TCRdb to the late 2010s). Library construction relied on the immunoSEQ multiplex PCR assay. TCRdb took over this immuneACCESS table, retaining in-frame rearrangements with V and J assigned. Such tables are incomplete; in checked studies, under half of the missing clones stem from an unresolved V gene, and the remainder is unexplained. The sample contains about 80,000 clones, around 90% of them found a single time. The leading ten clones occupy 4.5% to 7% of the sample. Source: PBMCs, taken around atezolizumab (anti-PD-L1) treatment. The receptor source for this set is a woman aged 70-85 years with urothelial cancer.

This clone was recorded once. This chain joins TRBV5-1 and TRBJ2-5, with D perhaps matching TRBD2 (5 bases). This CDR3 region has 16 residues. Germline V CDR1 and CDR2: SGHRS, YFSETQ. Trimming shortened V by 0 bases and J by 1 base, and 13 bases separated the two germline ends. CDR3 residues: CASSLAGAGGQETQYF. In DNA form, the CDR3 reads TGCGCCAGCAGCTTGGCCGGAGCCGGAGGCCAAGAGACCCAGTACTTC.

The chain employs TRBV5-1 and TRBJ2-5; 10 nucleotides agree with TRBD2. Germline V gene lookup returns CDR1 SGHRS and CDR2 YFSETQ. The CDR3 extends over 15 amino acids. V lost 0 bases and J lost 1; bases outside the gene matches: 0. As DNA, the CDR3 is TGCGCCAGCAGCTTGGCTAGCGGGGGCCAAGAGACCCAGTACTTC. It codes for CASSLASGGQETQYF.

The chain carries TRBV14 and TRBJ2-5, with a possible D match to TRBD1 (5 bases). V dropped 1 base and J dropped 5 bases, with 14 bases sitting between them. The CDR3 runs to 15 residues. The germline V gene has CDR1 SGHDN and CDR2 FVKESK. The CDR3 protein is CASSQGQGSAETQYF. DNA for the CDR3: TGTGCCAGCAGCCAAGGGCAGGGATCCGCCGAGACCCAGTACTTC.

V usage is TRBV27 and J usage is TRBJ1-2; 7 nucleotides match TRBD1. Trimming took 5 bases from V and 3 from J; bases not matched to a gene: 9. The CDR3 has 15 residues. CDR1 is MNHEY and CDR2 is SMNVEV in the germline V gene (reference sequence). The CDR3 DNA follows: TGTGCCAGCAGTGCCACAGGGGAGGTTTACTATGGCTACACCTTC. It encodes CASSATGEVYYGYTF.

V is TRBV7-8 and J is TRBJ1-1; 10 positions match TRBD1. CDR3 size: 16 residues. Germline-derived CDR1 and CDR2 are SGHVS and FQNEAQ. Trimming cost V 4 bases and J 10 bases; bases outside gene matches: 15. CDR3 DNA: TGTGCCAGCAGCTCCAGTGGACAGGGGGTGTATTCTGGAGCTTTCTTT. This sequence encodes CASSSSGQGVYSGAFF.

The chain links TRBV30 to TRBJ1-2, with D possibly TRBD1 on 5 matching bases. V was cut by 2 bases and J by 8 bases, with 12 bases left in between. In germline, CDR1 is GTSNPN, CDR2 SVGIG (reference sequence). The CDR3 sequence is 12 residues long. The CDR3, as DNA: TGTGCCTGGAGTTTGCGGGGCGAGGGCTACACCTTC. Its translation: CAWSLRGEGYTF.

The gene calls are TRBV6-5 and TRBJ1-2, with 8 bases that match TRBD1. With 5 bases clipped from V and 5 bases from J, the junction kept 7 bases outside the gene matches. The CDR3 sequence is 14 residues long. Germline assignment: CDR1 MNHEY and CDR2 SVGAGI. The CDR3 is CASSRTGPSYGYTF. CDR3 bases: TGTGCCAGCAGTCGGACAGGGCCCTCATATGGCTACACCTTC.

This sequence joins TRBV18 and TRBJ1-1, with D unresolved. V lost 1 base to trimming and J lost 6 bases, with 18 bases between them. The CDR3 extends over 16 amino acids. CDR1 KGHSH and CDR2 LQKENI come from the germline V gene. CDR3 protein: CASSPQTLRNGAEAFF. CDR3 sequence (DNA): TGTGCCAGCTCACCACAAACGCTTCGAAACGGGGCTGAAGCTTTCTTT.

The rearrangement uses TRBV7-8 and TRBJ1-1, with TRBD1 matching 11 bases. The germline gives CDR1 SGHVS, CDR2 FQNEAQ. V was clipped by 5 bases and J by 4 bases; unmatched bases: 9. This CDR3 spans 16 amino acids. This CDR3 is CASSRADRGLGTEAFF. The CDR3 DNA reads TGTGCCAGCAGCAGAGCGGACAGGGGGCTAGGCACTGAAGCTTTCTTT.

The chain combines TRBV18 with TRBJ1-2; D is ambiguous. Germline V gene lookup returns CDR1 KGHSH and CDR2 LQKENI. V was cut by 2 bases and J by 0 bases, with 10 bases left in between. The CDR3 extends over 15 amino acids. CDR3 region: CASSPTDTSNYGYTF. The CDR3 DNA reads TGTGCCAGCTCACCAACAGACACCTCTAACTATGGCTACACCTTC.

This chain joins TRBV28 and TRBJ2-1; 10 bases are shared with TRBD1. This CDR3 region has 15 residues. The ends lost 4 bases at V and 9 bases at J; junction bases unmatched: 9. Germline V lookup: CDR1 MDHEN, CDR2 SYDVKM. The CDR3 region has the DNA TGTGCCAGCAGTTACACCGGGACAGGGGTTGGTGAGCAGTTCTTC. Protein sequence: CASSYTGTGVGEQFF.

The chain has TRBV7-9 and TRBJ2-7; D is perhaps TRBD1 (6 bases). This CDR3 is built from 12 residues. Trimming stripped 5 bases from V and 5 bases from J, with 10 bases between. Germline values: CDR1 SEHNR, CDR2 FQNEAQ (reference sequence). The CDR3 region is CASSTGYDEQYF. CDR3 nucleotides: TGTGCCAGCAGCACAGGGTACGACGAGCAGTACTTC.

The chain employs TRBV11-2 and TRBJ2-7, with a weak D call TRBD1 (6 bases). The V end lost 3 bases, the J end lost 3 bases, and 9 bases lay between the germline ends. In germline, CDR1 is SGHAT, CDR2 FQNNGV. The CDR3 runs 13 residues. DNA for the CDR3: TGTGCCAGCAGCTTCGGACAGAACTACGAGCAGTACTTC. Amino acids: CASSFGQNYEQYF.

J is TRBJ1-1 and V is TRBV15, with D unresolved. The CDR3 covers 15 residues. Looked up from germline, CDR1 is LNHNV and CDR2 is YYDKDF (reference sequence). Trimming left V 0 bases short and J 0 bases short, with 8 bases between. Written as DNA, the CDR3 is TGTGCCACCAGCAGAGAACCGCTAATGAACACTGAAGCTTTCTTT. Encoded protein: CATSREPLMNTEAFF.

V is TRBV7-2 and J is TRBJ1-2; weak D call: TRBD1 (5 bases). CDR1 is SGHTA, CDR2 FQGNSA, per germline. This CDR3 comprises 14 residues. The V end lost 1 base, the J end lost 4 bases, and 10 bases lay between the germline ends. The CDR3 DNA sequence: TGTGCCAGCAGCTTAGGACAGCTCCGCTATGGCTACACCTTC. Its protein is CASSLGQLRYGYTF.

The chain combines TRBV7-3 with TRBJ2-1; 7 nucleotides align to TRBD1. The CDR3 has 15 residues. Germline V lookup: CDR1 SGHTA, CDR2 FQGTGA. Germline trimming cut 5 bases from V and 5 bases from J; bases unmatched to any gene: 9. CDR3: CASSRRQGWHNEQFF. The CDR3 DNA reads as TGTGCCAGCAGCCGAAGACAGGGTTGGCACAATGAGCAGTTCTTC.

The V call is TRBV18, the J call TRBJ2-3, with 7 bases lining up with TRBD1. Germline CDR1 KGHSH, CDR2 LQKENI. The V gene end was trimmed by 5 bases and the J gene end by 2 bases; junction bases not matched to a gene: 13. The CDR3 is 17 amino acids. CDR3 in DNA: TGTGCCAGCTCATCGAGTAACAGGGGCCCTTCCACAGATACGCAGTATTTT. Its translation is CASSSSNRGPSTDTQYF.

V usage is TRBV4-1 and J usage is TRBJ1-1, with D perhaps TRBD1 (5 bases). CDR3 length: 18 amino acids. The germline gives CDR1 MGHRA, CDR2 YSYEKL. Trimming shortened V by 3 bases and J by 5 bases, and 25 bases separated the two germline ends. The chain's CDR3 is CASSQGETAGLLWTEAFF. CDR3 sequence (DNA): TGCGCCAGCAGCCAGGGAGAGACTGCGGGACTCCTGTGGACTGAAGCTTTCTTT.

The chain recombines TRBV9 with TRBJ1-2, with 7 bases aligning to TRBD1. The CDR3 is 14 residues long. V lost 3 bases to trimming and J lost 4 bases; unmatched junction nucleotides: 6. Germline lookup yields CDR1 SGDLS and CDR2 YYNGEE. The CDR3 here is CASSAAGTVYGYTF. The DNA for the CDR3 is TGTGCCAGCAGCGCGGCCGGGACAGTCTATGGCTACACCTTC.

With respect to this clone: A read error may account for a junction end that differs from germline. The V and J genes are TRBV9 and TRBJ2-1, with D uncertain. The CDR3 runs 15 residues. The V gene's germline CDR1 is SGDLS and CDR2 YYNGEE. The CDR3 reads CASTVASSSYNEQFF. CDR3 DNA: TGTGCCAGCACCGTAGCTTCGAGCTCCTACAATGAGCAGTTCTTC. Based on the CDR3 plus reference TRBV9 and TRBJ2-1, the full variable domain is DSGVTQTPKHLITATGQRVTLRCSPRSGDLSVYWYQQSLDQGLQFLIQYYNGEERAKGNILERFSAQQFPDLHSELNLSSLELGDSALYFCASTVASSSYNEQFFGPGTRLTVL.

This sequence joins TRBV11-2 and TRBJ2-7; 10 positions agree with TRBD1. Germline CDR1 reads SGHAT; CDR2 reads FQNNGV. Unmatched junction bases numbered 7, after V lost 4 bases and J lost 7 bases. CDR3 size: 14 residues. CDR3 region: CASSSRDRGEEQYF. In DNA form, the CDR3 reads TGTGCCAGCAGCTCCCGGGACAGGGGTGAGGAGCAGTACTTC.

The chain employs TRBV19 and TRBJ1-1; possible D gene TRBD1, 5 bases. Trimming removed 8 bases from V and 5 bases from J, with 15 bases in between. Germline V CDR1 and CDR2: LNHDA, SQIVND (reference sequence). This CDR3 is 13 amino acids long. The CDR3 loop is CASGEGRSTEAFF. Here the CDR3 DNA reads TGTGCCAGTGGGGAGGGGAGAAGTACTGAAGCTTTCTTT.

The V gene is TRBV7-9, the J gene TRBJ1-1; TRBD1 is a possible D gene (6 bases). CDR3 length equals 15 residues. Germline CDR1 and CDR2: SEHNR and FQNEAQ (reference sequence). Between the trimmed V and J ends, which lost 2 bases and 1 base, there was a span of 11 bases. CDR3 residues: CASSLQGRGNTEAFF. The CDR3 nucleotides are TGTGCCAGCAGCTTACAGGGGAGGGGGAACACTGAAGCTTTCTTT.